Listed below are T cell receptor beta chains from one sample, sequenced in a study of blood T cell repertoires in COVID-19. Assay used: immunoSEQ multiplex PCR; TCRdb lists only in-frame clones, some missing. This table has approximately 190,000 clones, 84% appearing once. Sequencing was carried out using peripheral blood. The receptors stem from a young man with active or convalescent COVID-19. Both conserved end residues are part of each CDR3. Each record gives: clone size, J gene, D gene, V gene, CDR3 protein, CDR3 DNA. The D gene is left open where the match is weak. Expanded clones are given a class, and other clones once, few, many or no size at all.

NA TRBJ2-1 NA TRBV4-1 CASSQTQGEQFF TGCGCCAGCAGCCAGACCCAGGGAGAGCAGTTCTTC
NA TRBJ2-5 NA TRBV19 CASSTGGSVRGTQYF TGTGCCAGTAGTACCGGGGGATCCGTCCGAGGGACCCAGTACTTC
NA TRBJ1-1 NA TRBV29-1 CSVAPDGGRTEAFF TGCAGCGTTGCCCCAGACGGGGGGCGGACTGAAGCTTTCTTT
once TRBJ1-2 TRBD1 TRBV30 CAWSHHRGLYGYTF TGTGCCTGGAGTCATCACAGGGGGTTATATGGCTACACCTTC
NA TRBJ1-2 TRBD1 TRBV3-1/TRBV3-2 CASSQGQGPYGYTF TGTGCCAGCAGCCAGGGACAGGGTCCCTATGGCTACACCTTC
NA TRBJ2-7 NA TRBV10-3 CAISGRDTGEQYF TGTGCCATCAGTGGCCGGGACACGGGTGAGCAGTACTTC
NA TRBJ1-6 NA TRBV7-6 CASSLEAGPSYNSPLHF TGTGCCAGCAGCTTAGAGGCAGGGCCCTCCTATAATTCACCCCTCCACTTT
NA TRBJ2-2 NA TRBV18 CASSPLDTYTGELFF TGTGCCAGCTCACCATTAGACACCTACACCGGGGAGCTGTTTTTT
NA TRBJ2-7 TRBD2 TRBV6-5 CASRGGLAGDNEQYF TGTGCCAGCAGGGGGGGGCTAGCGGGAGACAACGAGCAGTACTTC
NA TRBJ1-1 NA TRBV28 CASRQYGQNTEAFF TGTGCCAGCCGACAGTACGGCCAAAACACTGAAGCTTTCTTT
once TRBJ2-1 NA TRBV9 CASSEGGVDEQFF TGTGCCAGCAGCGAAGGGGGAGTAGATGAGCAGTTCTTC
NA TRBJ2-2 NA TRBV10-3 CAIGLGTGELFF TGTGCCATCGGGCTCGGCACCGGGGAGCTGTTTTTT
NA TRBJ2-4 NA TRBV6-5 CASSYRGSWLEYF TGTGCCAGCAGTTACCGGGGAAGTTGGTTGGAGTACTTC
NA TRBJ1-5 TRBD1 TRBV29-1 CSVGGDSLNQPQHF TGCAGCGTCGGAGGGGACAGCCTCAATCAGCCCCAGCATTTT
NA TRBJ2-3 NA TRBV10-3 CAISEGTFTSTDTQYF TGTGCCATCAGTGAGGGGACATTTACTAGCACAGATACGCAGTATTTT
NA TRBJ2-2 TRBD1 TRBV19 CASSRQGAEAGELFF TGTGCCAGTAGTAGACAGGGGGCTGAGGCCGGGGAGCTGTTTTTT
NA TRBJ2-1 NA TRBV11-2 CASSLDQGSYNEQFF TGTGCCAGCAGCTTAGATCAGGGCTCCTACAATGAGCAGTTCTTC
few TRBJ2-5 TRBD1 TRBV28 CASSFATGGFWETQYF TGTGCCAGCAGTTTCGCGACAGGGGGCTTCTGGGAGACCCAGTACTTC
NA TRBJ1-2 NA TRBV5-4 CASSLASVNYGYTF TGTGCCAGCAGCTTGGCTTCGGTAAACTATGGCTACACCTTC
NA TRBJ1-5 NA TRBV19 CASSIGRGGNQPQHF TGTGCCAGTAGTATAGGTCGGGGGGGCAATCAGCCCCAGCATTTT
few TRBJ2-5 TRBD2 TRBV6-9 CASSYTSGRQTQETQYF TGTGCCAGCAGTTATACTAGCGGGAGGCAGACTCAAGAGACCCAGTACTTC
NA TRBJ2-5 TRBD1 TRBV4-1 CASSPDRLKETQYF TGCGCCAGCAGCCCGGACAGGTTGAAGGAGACCCAGTACTTC
NA TRBJ2-2 TRBD1 TRBV6-1 CASSEQGQGDTGELFF TGTGCCAGCAGTGAACAGGGACAGGGAGACACCGGGGAGCTGTTTTTT
NA TRBJ2-3 TRBD1 TRBV9 CASSVGLGTGSTDTQYF TGTGCCAGCAGCGTAGGCCTTGGGACAGGGAGCACAGATACGCAGTATTTT
NA TRBJ1-1 NA TRBV6-5 CASSLSGSNTEAFF TGTGCCAGCAGTTTATCAGGGTCGAACACTGAAGCTTTCTTT
once TRBJ2-2 NA TRBV2 CASSGRGSVGGELFF TGTGCCAGCAGTGGTCGCGGAAGCGTTGGCGGGGAGCTGTTTTTT
NA TRBJ2-7 TRBD1 TRBV5-6 CASSGTALEQYF TGTGCCAGCTCAGGGACAGCCTTAGAGCAGTACTTC
NA TRBJ1-1 TRBD1 TRBV12-5 CASALRGGPQAFF TGTGCTAGTGCCCTTAGAGGGGGCCCCCAGGCTTTCTTT
NA TRBJ1-3 NA TRBV6-1 CASSEWGRAGNTIYF TGTGCCAGCAGTGAATGGGGCAGGGCTGGAAACACCATATATTTT
NA TRBJ2-1 NA TRBV15 CATSRDVVVSTVYNEQFF TGTGCCACCAGCAGAGATGTGGTTGTCAGCACAGTTTACAATGAGCAGTTCTTC
NA TRBJ1-2 NA TRBV19 CASSSYNGYTF TGTGCCAGTAGCAGTTATAATGGCTACACCTTC
few TRBJ1-5 NA TRBV7-9 CASSLPGDNQPQHF TGTGCCAGCAGCCTCCCAGGGGACAATCAGCCCCAGCATTTT
few TRBJ1-5 NA TRBV6-6 CASSYSRSNQPQHF TGTGCCAGCAGTTACTCGAGATCCAATCAGCCCCAGCATTTT
NA TRBJ2-7 TRBD1 TRBV12-5 CASGFTGAYEQYF TGTGCTAGTGGTTTCACAGGGGCCTACGAGCAGTACTTC
once TRBJ2-7 NA TRBV4-3 CASSPRGHLYEQYF TGCGCCAGCAGCCCGAGGGGACACCTCTACGAGCAGTACTTC
once TRBJ2-2 TRBD1 TRBV9 CASSVADRGYAGELFF TGTGCCAGCAGCGTAGCAGACAGGGGATACGCCGGGGAGCTGTTTTTT